This is a list of T cell receptor beta chains from one sample in a study of human T cells and chemical hapten exposure. TCRdb analysed the RACE reads with MiXCR anew, one entry per CDR3 protein. The table includes about 380,000 distinct CDR3 sequences, roughly 4.8% detected once. This specimen consisted of whole blood, obtained in connection with sensitization to the hapten diphenylcyclopropenone (DPC). These TCRs come from a woman between 45 and 65 years old with alopecia areata. Some clones in this sample may be carry-over from other donors' samples. Each CDR3 is given without its conserved first and last residue.

>TRBV6-1|TRBJ2-1
ASIFSGNEQF
>TRBV29-1|TRBJ1-1
SVLQGANTEAF
>TRBV6-2/TRBV6-3|TRBJ2-7
ASSWASYEQC
>TRBV4-3|TRBJ2-2
ASSHLGGSGGHTGELF
>TRBV5-1|TRBJ1-3
ASSLVGATSGNTIY
>TRBV28|TRBJ2-7
ASSSTGGASYEQY
>TRBV5-6|TRBJ1-1
ASRGQGGITEAF
>TRBV2|TRBJ1-4
ASSLDRGTNEKLF
>TRBV5-5|TRBJ2-3
ASSLSGGQTDTQY
>TRBV6-5|TRBJ2-7
ASSYLPGGGEQY
>TRBV7-6|TRBJ1-5
ASSWATGGNQPQH
>TRBV5-1|TRBJ2-2
ASSLARGVNTGELF
>TRBV28|TRBJ2-1
ASSSGTSGYNEQF
>TRBV5-4|TRBJ2-3
ASSLAGGLAGDTQY
>TRBV7-9|TRBJ1-1
ASSSATGGDTEAF
>TRBV10-3|TRBJ2-1
AISALGLAPSGGEQF
>TRBV5-5|TRBJ2-5
ASSLSRDQETQY
>TRBV11-2|TRBJ2-7
ASSTRSGEQY
>TRBV12-3/TRBV12-4|TRBJ1-3
ASNPAGRSGNTIY
>TRBV7-8|TRBJ1-4
ASSLAGRVNEKLF
>TRBV7-2|TRBJ2-3
ASSVAGEADTQY
>TRBV14|TRBJ1-6
ASREQGSSSPLH
>TRBV27|TRBJ2-5
ASSLGGRGQETQY
>TRBV12-3/TRBV12-4|TRBJ1-3
ASSLGILVSGNTIY
>TRBV4-2|TRBJ2-7
ASSQGQGAPTYEQY
>TRBV20-1|TRBJ2-7
SAKTSLQY
>TRBV5-1|TRBJ2-2
ASSVPKNTGELF
>TRBV7-9|TRBJ2-3
ASSLAGQGPLYTDTQY
>TRBV5-4|TRBJ1-2
ASSSPDRVKGYT
>TRBV6-2/TRBV6-3|TRBJ2-3
ASRQQREKGDTQY
>TRBV20-1|TRBJ1-5
SAMAPGGPDQPQH
>TRBV5-4|TRBJ1-1
ASSPWGGRDTEAF
>TRBV4-1|TRBJ2-3
ASSQDWSTGDTDTQY
>TRBV3-1|TRBJ1-2
ASRGRDRLFGYT
>TRBV24-1|TRBJ2-2
ATREDNTGELF
>TRBV28|TRBJ2-7
ASSSGKQGIWAYEQY
>TRBV6-2/TRBV6-3|TRBJ1-1
ASKLEGPNTEAF
>TRBV12-3/TRBV12-4|TRBJ1-2
ASSLTGQGSNYGYT
>TRBV27|TRBJ2-5
ASSDRTVKETQY
>TRBV5-5|TRBJ1-5
ASSLTGGAEPQH
>TRBV7-9|TRBJ2-1
ASSLIEGVGEQF
>TRBV5-1|TRBJ2-3
ASSALLAGGTDTQY
>TRBV7-8|TRBJ1-2
ASSPVGAGYT
>TRBV6-5|TRBJ1-1
ASSYSQGAVSEAF
>TRBV7-2|TRBJ1-4
ASSSSGTGSRNEKLF